This T cell receptor (beta chain) is from a study of blood T cell repertoires in COVID-19. TCRdb keeps only in-frame clones here, not all; method: immunoSEQ multiplex PCR. This repertoire shows around 200,000 clones, 86% found once; its top ten account for around 21%. In this sample, this clone turned up a few times. Sequencing input: peripheral blood. The receptor comes from a man aged 65-85 years with active or convalescent COVID-19.

The CDR3 DNA is TGTGCCAGCAGAGACAGGGGTAACTCACCCCTCCACTTT. This encodes CASRDRGNSPLHF. The chain has TRBV7-8 and TRBJ1-6, with 8 bases matching TRBD1. V shed 6 bases and J 10 bases; nucleotides not matched to a gene: 5. CDR3 length: 13 amino acids. Germline loops: CDR1 SGHVS, CDR2 FQNEAQ.